Listed here are 3 T cell receptor beta chains from one sample, sequenced in a study of blood T cell repertoires in COVID-19. The data were produced by immunoSEQ multiplex PCR, yet TCRdb's version contains in-frame clones alone and is incomplete. Among about 440,000 clones listed, 90% were seen once. Material: PBMCs or T cells enriched from blood (not recorded which). The receptors shown here come from a man between 18 and 35 years old who had recovered from COVID-19.

The DNA of the CDR3 is TGTGCCAGCAGCGCGGGACATATGAAGAGCACAGATACGCAGTATTTT. Its translation is CASSAGHMKSTDTQYF. V gene TRBV9 combines with J gene TRBJ2-3; D might be TRBD1 (6 bases). V was trimmed by 3 bases and J by 0 bases, leaving 14 bases between them. CDR3 size: 16 residues. Germline V gene lookup returns CDR1 SGDLS and CDR2 YYNGEE.

The chain employs TRBV7-9 and TRBJ1-5, with TRBD1 as a possible D gene (5 bases). From germline, CDR1 is SEHNR and CDR2 FQNEAQ (reference sequence). This CDR3 is built from 13 residues. V gave up 5 bases and J gave up 5 bases, with 10 bases separating them. CDR3 sequence reads: CASSPIGDQPQHF. The CDR3 region has the DNA TGTGCCAGCAGCCCCATAGGGGATCAGCCCCAGCATTTT.

The genes are TRBV19 and TRBJ1-2, with TRBD1 matching over 9 bases. CDR3 size: 14 residues. V shed 1 base and J 10 bases; nucleotides not matched to a gene: 7. The germline gives CDR1 LNHDA, CDR2 SQIVND (reference sequence). CDR3 region: CASSIASGQGTYTF. The CDR3 DNA reads TGTGCCAGTAGTATAGCCTCCGGACAGGGGACCTACACCTTC.